These 22 T cell receptor beta chains share one sample of origin, sequenced in a study of shared clonotypes between healthy human individuals. Assay: immunoSEQ multiplex PCR; the TCRdb copy retains only in-frame clones and omits some. The sample records about half a million clones, 70% to 80% being singletons. Sequencing used PBMCs. Every receptor here comes from a woman aged 35 to 49 in good health. Some clones in this sample may be carry-over from other donors' samples.

The chain uses TRBV6-1 and TRBJ1-1; D is uncertain. This CDR3 is 12 amino acids long. CDR1 is MNHNS, CDR2 SASEGT, per germline. Trimming cost V 1 base and J 10 bases, with 10 bases left between them. The CDR3 here is CASSEGLGSAFF. The CDR3 bases are TGTGCCAGCAGTGAAGGTCTCGGGTCAGCTTTCTTT.

The count of this clone is one. V and J are TRBV11-2 and TRBJ1-4, with TRBD1 matching 7 bases. CDR3 length equals 15 residues. Germline V gene sequence: CDR1 SGHAT, CDR2 FQNNGV. V shed 5 bases and J 4 bases; nucleotides not matched to a gene: 7. CDR3 coding DNA: TGTGCCAGCAGCGTCGGGACAGCATATAATGAAAAACTGTTTTTT. Protein product: CASSVGTAYNEKLFF.

Concerning this clone: The sample holds other DNA sequences that translate to the same CDR3. The rearrangement uses TRBV6-1 and TRBJ2-7, with 12 bases that match TRBD2. The germline gives CDR1 MNHNS, CDR2 SASEGT. V was clipped by 8 bases and J by 3 bases; unmatched bases: 8. This CDR3 comprises 15 residues. In DNA, the CDR3 is TGTGCCAGCGGACGGACTAGCGGGATAAGCTACGAGCAGTACTTC. This encodes CASGRTSGISYEQYF.

The chain combines TRBV29-1 with TRBJ2-7; 9 bases match TRBD2. This CDR3 comprises 14 residues. Germline assignment: CDR1 SQVTM and CDR2 ANQGSEA. Germline trimming cut 4 bases from V and 1 base from J; bases unmatched to any gene: 5. The CDR3 reads CSVGLAGLSYEQYF. Here the CDR3 DNA reads TGCAGCGTTGGGCTAGCGGGACTATCCTACGAGCAGTACTTC.

This clone was counted between two and nine times. V usage is TRBV28 and J usage is TRBJ2-7; D remains unclear. This CDR3 is built from 16 residues. The germline gives CDR1 MDHEN, CDR2 SYDVKM. Trimming left V 6 bases short and J 3 bases short, with 21 bases between. The CDR3: CASSLIGRSRVYEQYF. The CDR3 DNA reads TGTGCCAGCAGCCTCATTGGACGGAGTCGAGTCTACGAGCAGTACTTC.

The gene calls are TRBV28 and TRBJ1-5; possibly TRBD1 for D (6 bases). CDR3 length: 15 residues. Per germline, CDR1 MDHEN and CDR2 SYDVKM. V was trimmed by 2 bases and J by 1 base, leaving 9 bases between them. The CDR3 DNA sequence: TGTGCCAGCAGTTTAATAGGGGGAAGCAATCAGCCCCAGCATTTT. Its protein product is CASSLIGGSNQPQHF.

The chain combines TRBV7-7 with TRBJ2-2; no definite D call. CDR1 SSHAT and CDR2 FNYEAQ come from the germline V gene (reference sequence). V lost 8 bases, J lost 1 base, and 8 bases lay in between. The CDR3 spans 13 residues. CDR3 loop: CASPDQNTGELFF. CDR3 nucleotide sequence: TGTGCCAGCCCTGACCAGAACACCGGGGAGCTGTTTTTT.

The chain employs TRBV4-1 and TRBJ1-2, with D unresolved. The CDR3 is 15 amino acids. The germline V gene has CDR1 MGHRA and CDR2 YSYEKL. Trimming removed 0 bases at V and 1 base at J, with 9 bases between. The CDR3 DNA follows: TGCGCCAGCAGCCAAGAGTCTGGTAATAACTATGGCTACACCTTC. As protein: CASSQESGNNYGYTF.

This clone was found many times. Additional DNA sequences in this sample encode the identical CDR3. V gene TRBV7-9 combines with J gene TRBJ1-2, with D maybe TRBD1 (6 bases). Trimming took 5 bases from V and 8 from J, leaving 12 bases between them. CDR3 length equals 12 residues. CDR1 and CDR2 (germline): SEHNR, FQNEAQ (reference sequence). This chain's CDR3 is CASSEGGVGYTF. In DNA form, the CDR3 reads TGTGCCAGCAGCGAGGGGGGTGTGGGCTACACCTTC.

This chain joins TRBV11-2 and TRBJ2-3; 9 nucleotides line up with TRBD2. Germline assignment: CDR1 SGHAT and CDR2 FQNNGV. The CDR3 is 18 residues long. J gave up 1 base and V 0 bases, and 8 bases lay outside the gene matches. Here the CDR3 DNA reads TGTGCCAGCAGCTTAGATCTCGGACTAGCGAAGGGCACAGATACGCAGTATTTT. It is translated as CASSLDLGLAKGTDTQYF.

This clone was seen just once. The J gene is TRBJ2-2, the V gene TRBV28; 11 nucleotides agree with TRBD1. The CDR3 has 16 residues. V lost 5 bases to trimming and J lost 4 bases; unmatched junction nucleotides: 6. The germline gives CDR1 MDHEN, CDR2 SYDVKM. Written as DNA, the CDR3 is TGTGCCAGCAGTCTTGGACAGGGGGCCGTCACCGGGGAGCTGTTTTTT. It encodes CASSLGQGAVTGELFF.

The CDR3 is CASSRTVLDTEAFF. The CDR3 nucleotides read TGTGCCAGTAGTCGGACAGTTTTGGACACTGAAGCTTTCTTT. The genes are TRBV19 and TRBJ1-1, with D possibly TRBD1 on 6 matching bases. Trimming removed 5 bases from V and 3 bases from J, with 13 bases in between. This CDR3 comprises 14 residues. The V gene's germline CDR1 is LNHDA and CDR2 SQIVND (reference sequence). Based on the CDR3 plus reference TRBV19 and TRBJ1-1, the full variable domain is DGGITQSPKYLFRKEGQNVTLSCEQNLNHDAMYWYRQDPGQGLRLIYYSQIVNDFQKGDIAEGYSVSREKKESFPLTVTSAQKNPTAFYLCASSRTVLDTEAFFGQGTRLTVV.

The chain has TRBV9 and TRBJ2-1; D uncertain. Per germline, CDR1 SGDLS and CDR2 YYNGEE. This CDR3 comprises 13 residues. Trimming cost V 3 bases and J 3 bases, with 7 bases left between them. CDR3: CASSGGRYNEQFF. CDR3 nucleotides: TGTGCCAGCAGCGGCGGTCGCTACAATGAGCAGTTCTTC. The full variable domain, in which reference TRBV9 and TRBJ2-1 provide the parts outside the CDR3, is DSGVTQTPKHLITATGQRVTLRCSPRSGDLSVYWYQQSLDQGLQFLIQYYNGEERAKGNILERFSAQQFPDLHSELNLSSLELGDSALYFCASSGGRYNEQFFGPGTRLTVL.

J is TRBJ2-7 and V is TRBV19, with D perhaps TRBD1 (5 bases). This CDR3 contains 12 residues. With 5 bases removed from V and 4 bases from J, the gap between germline ends came to 9 bases. Germline-derived CDR1 and CDR2 are LNHDA and SQIVND (reference sequence). CDR3 in amino acids: CASSARDYEQYF. For the CDR3, the DNA is TGTGCCAGTAGTGCCAGGGATTACGAGCAGTACTTC.

The chain carries TRBV19 and TRBJ1-2; D gene unclear. Trimming removed 7 bases from V and 2 bases from J, with 20 bases in between. The germline CDR1 and CDR2 sequences are LNHDA and SQIVND (reference sequence). The CDR3 runs to 16 residues. CDR3 protein: CASKPGEAVGNYGYTF. The CDR3 nucleotides read TGTGCCAGTAAACCCGGGGAGGCAGTTGGGAACTATGGCTACACCTTC.

The chain joins TRBV16 to TRBJ1-5, with D tentatively TRBD1 (5 bases). The V end lost 3 bases, the J end lost 0 bases, and 9 bases lay between the germline ends. The germline gives CDR1 KGHSY, CDR2 FQNENV. The CDR3 contains 15 residues. For the CDR3, the DNA is TGTGCCAGCAGCCATGGCAGGGCTAGCAATCAGCCCCAGCATTTT. Translated: CASSHGRASNQPQHF.

V gene TRBV7-2 combines with J gene TRBJ2-7; TRBD2 matches at 8 bases. The CDR3 covers 14 residues. Trimming took 6 bases from V and 7 from J; bases not matched to a gene: 11. CDR1 is SGHTA, CDR2 FQGNSA, per germline. This CDR3 reads CASSNGLAAGEQYF. CDR3 DNA sequence: TGTGCCAGCAGTAACGGACTAGCAGCGGGGGAGCAGTACTTC.

The genes are TRBV14 and TRBJ2-7, with D perhaps matching TRBD2 (6 bases). This CDR3 has 13 residues. The germline V gene encodes CDR1 SGHDN and CDR2 FVKESK. Trimming removed 4 bases at V and 3 bases at J, with 10 bases between. The CDR3 loop reads CASSPGTHYEQYF. CDR3 sequence (DNA): TGTGCCAGCAGCCCCGGGACTCACTACGAGCAGTACTTC.

The chain couples TRBV9 to TRBJ2-2; the D is unclear. Germline V gene lookup returns CDR1 SGDLS and CDR2 YYNGEE. The V end was cut by 0 bases, the J end by 0 bases, with 9 bases between. The CDR3 spans 16 residues. The CDR3 nucleotides are TGTGCCAGCAGCGTAGTCGCCCCCCCGAACACCGGGGAGCTGTTTTTT. Amino acids: CASSVVAPPNTGELFF.

V and J are TRBV28 and TRBJ2-7; 13 nucleotides match TRBD2. The CDR3 has 21 residues. Germline V lookup: CDR1 MDHEN, CDR2 SYDVKM. The V gene end was trimmed by 5 bases and the J gene end by 8 bases; junction bases not matched to a gene: 27. The CDR3: CASSPRVGDPTSGRGATQQYF. The CDR3 coding sequence is TGTGCCAGCAGTCCGCGTGTGGGGGATCCAACTAGCGGGAGGGGTGCTACGCAGCAGTACTTC.

This sequence joins TRBV6-1 and TRBJ2-5, with a weak D call TRBD2 (6 bases). The DNA end is more similar to TRBJ2-7, so the J call may be wrong. CDR3 size: 13 residues. CDR1 and CDR2 from the germline V gene are MNHNS and SASEGT. The CDR3 bases are TGTGCCAGCAGCCTTGTGGGGGGCTACGAGCAGTACTTC. As protein: CASSLVGGYEQYF.

The gene calls are TRBV7-2 and TRBJ1-4; 10 bases map to TRBD1. The germline gives CDR1 SGHTA, CDR2 FQGNSA. V gave up 5 bases and J gave up 8 bases; unmatched junction bases: 8. The length of the CDR3 is 15 residues. This chain's CDR3 is CASSPGTGETEKLFF. CDR3 coding DNA: TGTGCCAGCAGCCCCGGGACAGGGGAGACGGAAAAACTGTTTTTT.